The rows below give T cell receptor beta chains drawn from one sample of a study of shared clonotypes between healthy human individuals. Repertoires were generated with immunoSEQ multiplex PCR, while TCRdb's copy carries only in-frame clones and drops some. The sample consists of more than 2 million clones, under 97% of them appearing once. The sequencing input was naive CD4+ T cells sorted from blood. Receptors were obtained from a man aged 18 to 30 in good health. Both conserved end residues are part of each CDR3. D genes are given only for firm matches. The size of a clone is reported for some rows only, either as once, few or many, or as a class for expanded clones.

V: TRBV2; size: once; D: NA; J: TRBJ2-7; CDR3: CASSEGLGPYEQYF; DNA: TGTGCCAGCAGTGAGGGTTTGGGACCCTACGAGCAGTACTTC
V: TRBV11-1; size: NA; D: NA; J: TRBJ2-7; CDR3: CASSLVAGSYEQYF; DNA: TGTGCCAGCAGCTTAGTCGCCGGCTCCTACGAGCAGTACTTC
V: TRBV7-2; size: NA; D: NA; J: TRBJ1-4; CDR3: CASSSPRGFGEKLFF; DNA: TGTGCCAGCAGCTCACCGAGGGGGTTCGGGGAAAAACTGTTTTTT
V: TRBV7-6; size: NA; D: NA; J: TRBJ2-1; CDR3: CASKRDLVVNEQFF; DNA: TGTGCCAGCAAAAGGGACCTCGTCGTCAATGAGCAGTTCTTC
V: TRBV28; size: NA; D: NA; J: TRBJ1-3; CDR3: CASITGEGSGNTIYF; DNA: TGTGCCAGCATTACGGGGGAGGGTTCTGGAAACACCATATATTTT
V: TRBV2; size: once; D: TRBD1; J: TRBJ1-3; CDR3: CASGAPGQGANTIYF; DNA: TGTGCCAGCGGCGCCCCGGGACAGGGGGCGAACACCATATATTTT
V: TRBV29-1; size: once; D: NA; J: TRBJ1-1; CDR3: CSLRRASEAFF; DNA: TGCAGCCTACGTAGGGCATCTGAAGCTTTCTTT
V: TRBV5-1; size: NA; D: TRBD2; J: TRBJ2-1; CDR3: CASSSASGSKFYEQFF; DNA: TGCGCCAGCAGCTCGGCAAGCGGGAGTAAGTTCTACGAGCAGTTCTTC
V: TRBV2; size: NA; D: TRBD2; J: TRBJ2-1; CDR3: CASSEFPGLAGDNEQFF; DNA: TGTGCCAGCAGTGAATTTCCGGGACTAGCGGGAGACAATGAGCAGTTCTTC
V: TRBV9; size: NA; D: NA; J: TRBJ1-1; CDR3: CASSVDRFPGTEAFF; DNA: TGTGCCAGCAGCGTAGATCGCTTTCCGGGCACTGAAGCTTTCTTT
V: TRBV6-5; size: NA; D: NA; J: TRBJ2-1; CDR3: CASSYVQGTSNEQFF; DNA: TGTGCCAGCAGTTACGTCCAGGGCACTTCGAATGAGCAGTTCTTC
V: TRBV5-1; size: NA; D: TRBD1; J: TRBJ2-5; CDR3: CASRPGGQETQYF; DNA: TGCGCCAGCAGGCCAGGGGGACAAGAGACCCAGTACTTC
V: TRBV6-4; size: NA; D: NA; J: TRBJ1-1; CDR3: CASSPPRSGAENTEAFF; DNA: TGTGCCAGCAGTCCCCCGCGATCGGGGGCAGAAAACACTGAAGCTTTCTTT
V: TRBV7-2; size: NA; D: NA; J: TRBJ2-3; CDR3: CASSPTHFTDTQYF; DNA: TGTGCCAGCAGCCCGACTCACTTCACAGATACGCAGTATTTT
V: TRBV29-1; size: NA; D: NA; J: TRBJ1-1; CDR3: CSVYRDDRLTFF; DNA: TGCAGCGTCTATAGGGACGACAGGCTAACTTTCTTT
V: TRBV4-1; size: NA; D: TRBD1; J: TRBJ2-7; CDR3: CASSQPGQGPYEQYF; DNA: TGCGCCAGCAGCCAACCGGGACAGGGCCCCTACGAGCAGTACTTC
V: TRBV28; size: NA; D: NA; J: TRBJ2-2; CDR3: CATTGHLANTGELFF; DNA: TGTGCCACCACCGGGCACCTCGCGAACACCGGGGAGCTGTTTTTT
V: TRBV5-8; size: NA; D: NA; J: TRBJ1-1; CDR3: CASNSMNRAPTMMNTEAFF; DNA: TGTGCCAGCAACTCGATGAACAGAGCTCCTACAATGATGAACACTGAAGCTTTCTTT
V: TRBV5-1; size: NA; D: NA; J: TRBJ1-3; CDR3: CASSLDSGSGNTIYF; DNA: TGCGCCAGCAGCTTGGACAGCGGCTCTGGAAACACCATATATTTT
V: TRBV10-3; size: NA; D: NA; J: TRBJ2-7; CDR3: CAISERQGSYEQYF; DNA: TGTGCCATCAGTGAGCGGCAGGGCTCCTACGAGCAGTACTTC
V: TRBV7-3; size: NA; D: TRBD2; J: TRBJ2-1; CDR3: CASSLDAGGLYNEQFF; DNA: TGTGCCAGCAGCTTAGATGCGGGGGGGCTCTACAATGAGCAGTTCTTC
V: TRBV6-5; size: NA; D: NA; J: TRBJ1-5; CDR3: CATGVNQPQHF; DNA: TGTGCCACCGGGGTCAATCAGCCCCAGCATTTT